There are many counts of the clone carrying this T cell receptor (beta chain). Germline assignment: CDR1 MNHEY and CDR2 SMNVEV (reference sequence). The CDR3 consists of 17 residues. V gave up 5 bases and J gave up 2 bases, with 19 bases separating them. Via MiXCR, TCRdb re-called the RT-PCR reads, giving one row per CDR3 protein. The profile covers almost 700,000 distinct CDR3 sequences, with approximately 14% appearing a single time and roughly 3.9% taken by the ten largest. The specimen sequenced was memory CD4+ T cells from blood. The chain carries TRBV27 and TRBJ1-5; a possible D gene is TRBD1 (5 bases). The TCR sequence derives from a female donor in good health, serving as a healthy control. In nucleotides, the CDR3 is TGTGCCAGCAGTCCACTTCCTCCCGGGGGTGGCAATCAGCCCCAGCATTTT. Its protein is CASSPLPPGGGNQPQHF.